The 13 T cell receptor beta chains below were found in one sample sequenced in a study of cytomegalovirus exposure and HLA in healthy donors. 13 Jbeta primers and 60 Vbeta primers were used for the PCR. Libraries were prepared by immunoSEQ multiplex PCR; TCRdb keeps only in-frame clonotypes and omits some of them. The sample consists of 110,000 to 150,000 clones, 82% of them appearing once. Sequencing input: PBMCs. The origin of the receptors is a middle-aged woman in good health and CMV-seronegative.

This chain links TRBV5-1 with TRBJ2-7, with TRBD2 matching 7 bases. In germline, CDR1 is SGHRS, CDR2 YFSETQ. The V segment lost 4 bases and the J segment 0 bases; nucleotides outside the gene matches: 10. There are 16 residues in the CDR3. The CDR3 region is CASSLSGTSSSYEQYF. Written as DNA, the CDR3 is TGCGCCAGCAGCCTGAGCGGGACCAGCAGCTCCTACGAGCAGTACTTC.

This chain joins TRBV19 and TRBJ2-3, with a weak D call TRBD2 (6 bases). Trimming shortened V by 2 bases and J by 0 bases, and 12 bases separated the two germline ends. This CDR3 has 16 residues. Germline CDR1 reads LNHDA; CDR2 reads SQIVND (reference sequence). The CDR3 here is CASSIFPSVSTDTQYF. The CDR3 DNA sequence: TGTGCCAGTAGTATATTCCCTAGCGTGAGCACAGATACGCAGTATTTT.

The chain has TRBV7-2 and TRBJ1-6; 12 bases align to TRBD1. This CDR3 is 16 amino acids long. CDR1 SGHTA and CDR2 FQGNSA come from the germline V gene. V trimming: 5 bases; J trimming: 9 bases; junction bases outside the gene matches: 8. In nucleotides, the CDR3 is TGTGCCAGCAGCCCAGCGGGACAGGGGGCCAGTTCACCCCTCCACTTT. It encodes CASSPAGQGASSPLHF.

The table lists this clone with a count of one. V and J are TRBV5-6 and TRBJ1-5; tentatively, D is TRBD1 (6 bases). CDR3 size: 17 residues. The V end was cut by 3 bases, the J end by 0 bases, with 16 bases between. Looked up from germline, CDR1 is SGHDT and CDR2 is YYEEEE. The CDR3 loop is CASSSLRDTYSNQPQHF. The CDR3 DNA follows: TGTGCCAGCAGCTCACTACGGGACACCTATAGCAATCAGCCCCAGCATTTT.

J is TRBJ2-1 and V is TRBV7-2; 13 nucleotides align to TRBD2. From germline, CDR1 is SGHTA and CDR2 FQGNSA. The V segment lost 1 base and the J segment 15 bases; nucleotides outside the gene matches: 3. This CDR3 spans 13 amino acids. In DNA form, the CDR3 reads TGTGCCAGCAGCTTAGGACTAGCGGGAGGTCCGTTCTTC. Translating it yields CASSLGLAGGPFF. Looking up the rest from reference TRBV7-2 and TRBJ2-1 gives the full variable domain: GAGVSQSPSNKVTEKGKDVELRCDPISGHTALYWYRQSLGQGLEFLIYFQGNSAPDKSGLPSDRFSAERTGGSVSTLTIQRTQQEDSAVYLCASSLGLAGGPFFGPGTRLTVL.

The CDR3 coding sequence is TGTGCCAGTAGTATTCGGGACAACAATCAGCCCCAGCATTTT. It translates to CASSIRDNNQPQHF. The J gene is TRBJ1-5, the V gene TRBV19; possible D gene TRBD1, 6 bases. CDR1 is LNHDA, CDR2 SQIVND, per germline (reference sequence). Trimming removed 3 bases from V and 3 bases from J, with 9 bases in between. The CDR3 runs to 14 residues.

V gene TRBV7-6 combines with J gene TRBJ2-1, with TRBD1 identical over 9 bases. CDR3 length: 16 amino acids. Germline V gives CDR1 SGHVS, CDR2 FNYEAQ. V shed 1 base and J 3 bases; nucleotides not matched to a gene: 4. The CDR3 here is CASSLELTGGYNEQFF. CDR3 coding DNA: TGTGCCAGCAGCTTAGAATTGACAGGGGGCTACAATGAGCAGTTCTTC.

J is TRBJ2-7 and V is TRBV28, with 11 bases lining up with TRBD1. This CDR3 comprises 14 residues. After removal of 7 bases from V and 4 bases from J, the junction contained 6 bases not matched to a gene. Germline V CDR1 and CDR2: MDHEN, SYDVKM. The CDR3 bases are TGTGCCAGCATGGGGACAGGGGGTTTGTACGAGCAGTACTTC. This translates into CASMGTGGLYEQYF.

This clone was seen once. The CDR3 protein is CASSDQALGGEKLFF. CDR3 in DNA: TGTGCCAGCAGCGATCAGGCTCTGGGAGGTGAAAAACTGTTTTTT. The chain links TRBV4-2 to TRBJ1-4; no clear D. Germline assignment: CDR1 LGHNA and CDR2 YNFKEQ. V lost 5 bases, J lost 7 bases, and 17 bases lay in between. The CDR3 loop spans 15 amino acids.

J is TRBJ1-2 and V is TRBV2; 7 bases are a match to TRBD1. This CDR3 spans 14 amino acids. The J segment lost 3 bases and the V segment lost 4 bases, leaving 5 bases of the junction unmatched. Germline CDR1 reads SNHLY; CDR2 reads FYNNEI. CDR3 sequence reads: CASSVQGRDYGYTF. DNA for the CDR3: TGTGCCAGCAGTGTACAGGGGCGAGACTATGGCTACACCTTC.

This clone was counted a single time. The CDR3 bases are TGTGCCAGTACCATTTGGTCGACAGGGATGAACACTGAAGCTTTCTTT. Protein product: CASTIWSTGMNTEAFF. The chain uses TRBV19 and TRBJ1-1, with TRBD1 identical over 7 bases. The CDR3 totals 16 residues. Germline V gene sequence: CDR1 LNHDA, CDR2 SQIVND (reference sequence). V shed 7 bases and J 0 bases; nucleotides not matched to a gene: 11.

The chain recombines TRBV5-1 with TRBJ1-4; D is unclear. The CDR3 contains 15 residues. The V end lost 4 bases, the J end lost 3 bases, and 13 bases lay between the germline ends. CDR1 is SGHRS, CDR2 YFSETQ, per germline. CDR3 DNA sequence: TGCGCCAGCAGCCCACTCCCGTCGGCTAATGAAAAACTGTTTTTT. Translation: CASSPLPSANEKLFF.

V and J are TRBV2 and TRBJ2-7, with D perhaps matching TRBD2 (5 bases). The CDR3 is 15 amino acids. The V gene lost 1 base and the J gene lost 2 bases, with 12 bases spanning the gap. The germline V gene has CDR1 SNHLY and CDR2 FYNNEI. CDR3 nucleotide sequence: TGTGCCAGCAGTGAAGAACGAGCGGAGACCTACGAGCAGTACTTC. Translating it yields CASSEERAETYEQYF.